Included here is one T cell receptor beta chain sequence, with context. The sample belongs to a study of blood T cell repertoires in COVID-19. Generated by immunoSEQ multiplex PCR, the TCRdb table keeps only in-frame clones and is missing some. The repertoire consists of 150,000 to 200,000 clones, with about 88% occurring once and the leading ten covering roughly 9%. The germline V gene has CDR1 SGHRS and CDR2 YFSETQ. The CDR3 contains 18 residues. V shed 0 bases, J shed 2 bases, and the junction held 8 bases outside the gene matches. V and J are TRBV5-1 and TRBJ2-6; the match to TRBD2 covers 7 bases. Input material: PBMCs or T cells enriched from blood (not recorded which). This sequence originates from a woman aged 18-29 years who had recovered from COVID-19. The CDR3 DNA follows: TGCGCCAGCAGCTTGGAGGGAGGCGGGAGAACTGGGGCCAACGTCCTGACTTTC. It is translated as CASSLEGGGRTGANVLTF.